One sample yielded the 20 T cell receptor beta chains listed below, sequenced in a study of cytotoxic CD8 clonotypes in ibrutinib-treated CLL (dated by TCRdb to the early 2020s). The library was generated by the immunoSEQ multiplex PCR assay. This immuneACCESS table, as held by TCRdb, lists in-frame sequences with V and J called but not all clones. Of the missing ones, under half trace to an unresolved V gene in checked studies; the others have no known cause. The sample records about 250,000 clones, around 70% of which are singletons. The top ten hold 15% to 17% of the sample. The sample's time point label is to be understood as: approximately 25 months on ibrutinib. Sequences were derived from PBMCs, sampled after 24 months of ibrutinib treatment. All receptors come from a human donor with chronic lymphocytic leukemia.

This clone was seen only once. This sequence joins TRBV27 and TRBJ2-7, with D tentatively TRBD1 or TRBD2 (7 bases each). This CDR3 region has 16 residues. The V gene's germline CDR1 is MNHEY and CDR2 SMNVEV (reference sequence). V lost 5 bases and J lost 4, with 21 bases in between. In DNA, the CDR3 is TGTGCCAGCAGTGGGGTCGCGGCAGGGGGGGAGTACGAGCAGTACTTC. It translates to CASSGVAAGGEYEQYF.

CDR3 amino acids: CASAGQGLNQPQHF. The CDR3 DNA reads TGTGCCAGCGCGGGACAGGGTTTGAATCAGCCCCAGCATTTT. The V call is TRBV18, the J call TRBJ1-5, with 9 nucleotides matching TRBD1. Trimming removed 8 bases from V and 4 bases from J; junction bases left unmatched: 6. This CDR3 is built from 14 residues. Germline assignment: CDR1 KGHSH and CDR2 LQKENI.

The rearrangement links TRBV29-1 to TRBJ2-7; no definite D call. The CDR3 is made up of 12 amino acids. The germline V gene encodes CDR1 SQVTM and CDR2 ANQGSEA. V was pared by 7 bases and J by 1 base, with 11 bases between. The CDR3 is CSARSPSYEQYF. CDR3 bases: TGCAGCGCCCGGAGTCCTTCCTACGAGCAGTACTTC.

The genes are TRBV25-1 and TRBJ2-5; the D is unclear. The CDR3 contains 14 residues. V was pared by 3 bases and J by 5 bases, with 13 bases between. CDR1 and CDR2 (germline): MGHDK, SYGVNS. The CDR3 protein is CASSEEGKSETQYF. Written as DNA, the CDR3 is TGTGCCAGCAGTGAGGAAGGGAAGTCGGAGACCCAGTACTTC.

The rearrangement links TRBV30 to TRBJ2-7; D may be TRBD2 (5 bases). This CDR3 has 15 residues. Germline CDR1 reads GTSNPN; CDR2 reads SVGIG (reference sequence). Trimming took 0 bases from V and 6 from J, leaving 18 bases between them. This chain's CDR3 is CAWSVPSGGLSEQYF. The CDR3 region has the DNA TGTGCCTGGAGTGTCCCTTCCGGAGGCCTTAGCGAGCAGTACTTC.

The chain employs TRBV4-1 and TRBJ2-1; maybe TRBD2 (6 bases). This CDR3 spans 21 amino acids. Trimming pared 3 bases from V and 4 bases from J, leaving 31 bases between. Germline values: CDR1 MGHRA, CDR2 YSYEKL. Here the CDR3 DNA reads TGCGCCAGCAGCCACCCCCCCTCGACCGGGACTCACAGTCTGGGATACAATGAGCAGTTCTTC. Its protein is CASSHPPSTGTHSLGYNEQFF.

This clone showed up just once. This chain's CDR3 is CASGATGRTGELFF. CDR3 sequence (DNA): TGTGCCAGCGGGGCGACAGGGCGAACCGGGGAGCTGTTTTTT. The chain links TRBV9 to TRBJ2-2, with TRBD1 matching over 7 bases. The germline V gene has CDR1 SGDLS and CDR2 YYNGEE. The CDR3 is 14 residues long. Trimming removed 7 bases from V and 5 bases from J; junction bases left unmatched: 8.

V gene TRBV30 combines with J gene TRBJ1-5; D gene ambiguous. V was shortened by 1 base and J by 3 bases, with 10 bases between the two germline ends. This CDR3 comprises 14 residues. CDR1 is GTSNPN and CDR2 is SVGIG in the germline V gene (reference sequence). The CDR3 nucleotides read TGTGCCTGGAGTGCCGAGAGATTCAATCAGCCCCAGCATTTT. This gives the protein CAWSAERFNQPQHF.

This clone appeared a single time. The CDR3 here is CASSMGNRETQYF. The CDR3 DNA follows: TGTGCCAGTAGTATGGGGAACAGGGAGACCCAGTACTTC. The rearrangement joins TRBV19 to TRBJ2-5; possible D gene TRBD1, 5 bases. Germline CDR1 LNHDA, CDR2 SQIVND (reference sequence). V was pared by 3 bases and J by 5 bases, with 10 bases between. The length of the CDR3 is 13 residues.

The rearrangement links TRBV5-1 to TRBJ1-1; D not certain. In germline, CDR1 is SGHRS, CDR2 YFSETQ. The CDR3 is 13 residues long. V was pared by 2 bases and J by 3 bases, with 8 bases between. CDR3 residues: CASSFNIDTEAFF. The CDR3 region has the DNA TGCGCCAGCAGCTTTAACATAGACACTGAAGCTTTCTTT. The full variable domain, completed using reference TRBV5-1 and TRBJ1-1, is KAGVTQTPRYLIKTRGQQVTLSCSPISGHRSVSWYQQTPGQGLQFLFEYFSETQRNKGNFPGRFSGRQFSNSRSEMNVSTLELGDSALYLCASSFNIDTEAFFGQGTRLTVV.

The chain joins TRBV6-1 to TRBJ2-7, with D possibly matching TRBD1 (7 bases). The germline V and J ends were trimmed by 5 bases and 5 bases, with 13 bases remaining between them. Germline V gives CDR1 MNHNS, CDR2 SASEGT. This CDR3 has 13 amino acids. In DNA, the CDR3 is TGTGCCAGCAGTCTACGCAGGGGGGACGAGCAGTACTTC. It is translated as CASSLRRGDEQYF.

In nucleotides, the CDR3 is TGTGCCACCCACCAGACCGGGACAGAGTATGGCTACACCTTC. It codes for CATHQTGTEYGYTF. This chain uses TRBV6-5 with TRBJ1-2; 7 positions agree with TRBD1. J gave up 5 bases and V 10 bases, and 13 bases lay outside the gene matches. Germline CDR1 reads MNHEY; CDR2 reads SVGAGI. This CDR3 is 14 amino acids long.

This clone was observed at least ten times. DNA for the CDR3: TGTGCCAGCAGCTTAATAGGGGTTGATCAGCCCCAGCATTTT. Protein product: CASSLIGVDQPQHF. The chain couples TRBV7-8 to TRBJ1-5, with D possibly matching TRBD1 (5 bases). Trimming removed 2 bases at V and 5 bases at J, with 10 bases between. This CDR3 region has 14 residues. Germline V CDR1 and CDR2: SGHVS, FQNEAQ.

The rearrangement uses TRBV2 and TRBJ1-4; 8 bases line up with TRBD1. Trimming cost V 6 bases and J 2 bases; bases outside gene matches: 2. Germline values: CDR1 SNHLY, CDR2 FYNNEI. CDR3 size: 14 residues. The DNA of the CDR3 is TGTGCCAGCAGGGACAGGGTGACTAATGAAAAACTGTTTTTT. It yields the protein CASRDRVTNEKLFF.

The chain carries TRBV19 and TRBJ1-2; maybe TRBD1 (5 bases). V was clipped by 2 bases and J by 3 bases, with 10 bases between them. The CDR3 is made up of 14 amino acids. Looked up from germline, CDR1 is LNHDA and CDR2 is SQIVND (reference sequence). The CDR3 here is CASSIQGPYYGYTF. CDR3 in DNA: TGTGCCAGTAGTATACAGGGCCCTTACTATGGCTACACCTTC.

The chain joins TRBV30 to TRBJ2-1; no firm D call. The CDR3 consists of 12 residues. V was clipped by 5 bases and J by 3 bases, with 8 bases between them. Germline V lookup: CDR1 GTSNPN, CDR2 SVGIG (reference sequence). This chain's CDR3 is CAWSRGYNEQFF. The CDR3 nucleotides are TGTGCCTGGTCGCGAGGCTACAATGAGCAGTTCTTC.

The rearrangement links TRBV6-5 to TRBJ2-7, with D perhaps TRBD1 (5 bases). The V gene's germline CDR1 is MNHEY and CDR2 SVGAGI. Trimming removed 0 bases from V and 2 bases from J, with 8 bases in between. CDR3 size: 14 residues. The CDR3: CASSYSTATYEQYF. Here the CDR3 DNA reads TGTGCCAGCAGTTACTCGACAGCAACCTACGAGCAGTACTTC.

This clone was observed a few times. The chain combines TRBV28 with TRBJ1-2; 10 positions agree with TRBD1. The trim removed 6 bases at V and 5 bases at J, leaving 6 bases unmatched. CDR1 and CDR2 from the germline V gene are MDHEN and SYDVKM. The CDR3 has 14 amino acids. The CDR3 DNA is TGTGCCAGCAGCCAAGGACAGGGGGGATATGGCTACACCTTC. The encoded protein is CASSQGQGGYGYTF.

The chain employs TRBV4-3 and TRBJ2-7; 14 bases are shared with TRBD2. V shed 4 bases, J shed 2 bases, and the junction held 7 bases outside the gene matches. The CDR3 spans 17 residues. Germline V lookup: CDR1 LGHNA, CDR2 YSLEER. The CDR3 here is CASSLGLAGAITYEQYF. CDR3 bases: TGCGCCAGCAGCCTGGGACTAGCGGGAGCGATAACCTACGAGCAGTACTTC.

This clone has just a few counts. The limits of the CDR3 on the DNA are not certain, so only TCRdb's listed CDR3 is given. The chain couples TRBV7-2 to TRBJ2-7; the listed D gene, TRBD2, was not tested against the DNA. The CDR3 extends over 16 residues, inclusive of both ends. Germline assignment: CDR1 SGHTA and CDR2 FQGNSA. The CDR3 is CASTIPWGRGAYEQCF.